Listed below are T cell receptor beta chains from one sample, sequenced in a study of identical twins. TCRdb re-analysed the 5' RACE reads in MiXCR, keeping a single row per CDR3 protein. The sample yields approximately 260,000 distinct CDR3 sequences, roughly 8.7% seen once. The data were also submitted as part of a second study, on yellow fever vaccine responses in identical twins.

Material: CD8+ T cells sorted from blood. Receptor source: a woman between 18 and 30 years old in good health. Each CDR3 is given with its conserved first and last residue. Fields, in order: clone size, D gene, J gene, V gene, CDR3 DNA, CDR3 protein. The D gene is left open where the match is weak. Expanded clones get a size class; other rows say once, few or many, or leave the size out.

many,TRBD1,TRBJ2-3,TRBV4-3,TGCGCCAGCAGCCAAGATTTGTCTTCCGGGACAGATAGCACAGATACGCAGTATTTT,CASSQDLSSGTDSTDTQYF
many,TRBD1,TRBJ2-5,TRBV29-1,TGCAGCGTGTTGACAGGGAATGAAGAGACCCAGTACTTC,CSVLTGNEETQYF
once,.,TRBJ2-2,TRBV28,TGTGCCAGCACTTTAGACCGGCCGTCCGGGGAGCTGTTTTTT,CASTLDRPSGELFF
few,TRBD2,TRBJ2-5,TRBV4-1,TGCGCCAGCAGCCAAGACCCTAGCGGGCGGCCAGAGACCCAGTACTTC,CASSQDPSGRPETQYF
many,TRBD1,TRBJ2-7,TRBV12-3/TRBV12-4,TGTGCCAGCAGCTTCGCTTGGGGACAGAGCTCCTACGAGCAGTACTTC,CASSFAWGQSSYEQYF
few,TRBD1,TRBJ1-1,TRBV7-9,TGTGCCAGCAGCTTCCCAGGGGACAGGGACCCACTCACTGAAGCTTTCTTT,CASSFPGDRDPLTEAFF
few,.,TRBJ2-5,TRBV20-1,TGCAGTGCTAGAGACCGCCGGGACTACCAAGAGACCCAGTACTTC,CSARDRRDYQETQYF
once,TRBD1,TRBJ2-1,TRBV19,TGTGCCAGTAGTCCCTGGACAGGGGATAACTACAATGAGCAGTTCTTC,CASSPWTGDNYNEQFF
many,.,TRBJ2-3,TRBV6-1,TGTGCCAGCCAGAATCGGGAAGTAGATACGCAGTATTTT,CASQNREVDTQYF
many,.,TRBJ2-7,TRBV10-3,TGTGCCATCAGTGAGACCGGGGCCTACGAGCAGTACTTC,CAISETGAYEQYF
many,.,TRBJ2-3,TRBV7-9,TGTGCCAGCAGCTTACAGGGGAGCGGCCCAGAAAGCTCCCCACATACGCAGTATTTT,CASSLQGSGPESSPHTQYF
.,.,TRBJ2-3,TRBV3-1,TGTGCCAGCAGCCACCTTGGGAGCACAGATACGCAGTATTTT,CASSHLGSTDTQYF
many,TRBD1,TRBJ2-7,TRBV29-1,TGCAGCGTTGGCAGGGGGCAGTACGAGCAGTACTTC,CSVGRGQYEQYF
many,.,TRBJ1-4,TRBV5-1,TGCGCCAGCAGCCCCGTGAAGGAGCGGAAACTGTTTTTT,CASSPVKERKLFF
many,.,TRBJ2-7,TRBV9,TGTGCCAGCAGCGGGAACCCCCCCTTAGCGGCGCCCTACGAGCAGTACTTC,CASSGNPPLAAPYEQYF
few,TRBD2,TRBJ2-7,TRBV5-1,TGCGCCAGCAGCCCGAGTTCTAGCGGGAGCCTCCGCGAGCAGTACTTC,CASSPSSSGSLREQYF
.,.,TRBJ2-5,TRBV27,TGTGCCAGCAGTTTTTTTTCAGGGGACCCTGAAGAGACCCAGTACTTC,CASSFFSGDPEETQYF
few,.,TRBJ2-1,TRBV4-3,TGCGCCAGCAGCCCAAAACTAAGCAATGAGCAGTTCTTC,CASSPKLSNEQFF
many,.,TRBJ2-7,TRBV15,TGTGCCCCTCGATGTCGGGCGGGTCCTTGCTACGAGCAGTACTTC,CAPRCRAGPCYEQYF
.,.,TRBJ2-1,TRBV4-3,TGCGCCAGCAGCCAAGACCGGGATTATGAGCAGTTCTTC,CASSQDRDYEQFF
many,TRBD1,TRBJ1-1,TRBV9,TGTGCCAGCAGACCACAGGGGGGTTTGACTGAAGCTTTCTTT,CASRPQGGLTEAFF
few,.,TRBJ2-6,TRBV15,TGTGCCACCAGCAGGGCATCGGGGGAGGGGGCCTTGTACGGGGCCAACGTCCTGACTTTC,CATSRASGEGALYGANVLTF
few,TRBD2,TRBJ2-7,TRBV27,TGTGCCAGCAGTTACTATACTAGCGGCCAAATTCCCTACGTCGAGCAGTACTTC,CASSYYTSGQIPYVEQYF
.,.,TRBJ2-4,TRBV5-5,TGTGCCAGCAGCGGCTCTTTTGGGGTAGCCAAAAACATTCAGTACTTC,CASSGSFGVAKNIQYF